A selection of T cell receptor beta chains follows, all from one sample in a study of T-cell memory formation after mild COVID-19. TCRdb fed the 5' RACE reads into MiXCR, producing one record per CDR3 protein. The sample carries around 370,000 distinct CDR3 sequences, more than 20% recorded once. The sample consisted of PBMCs or a T cell subset sorted from them (not recorded which). All receptors derive from an adult woman who had mild COVID-19 (a few samples of this study predate the infection). Cell type and time point are not known. CDR3s leave out the opening cysteine and the closing phenylalanine or tryptophan. A D gene is named only where the DNA matches it firmly.

J | D | length | V | CDR3
TRBJ2-5 | TRBD2 | 14 | TRBV12-3/TRBV12-4 | ASSRTSGRSQETQY
TRBJ1-2 | NA | 13 | TRBV7-2 | ASSLVGSASYGYT
TRBJ2-5 | TRBD2 | 18 | TRBV20-1 | SARRGNSGKLGARAETQY
TRBJ2-5 | TRBD2 | 11 | TRBV12-3/TRBV12-4 | ASTPAGEETQY
TRBJ2-3 | NA | 13 | TRBV5-1 | ASSHPVGGTDTQY
TRBJ2-5 | NA | 10 | TRBV7-9 | ASSSGGETQY
TRBJ1-1 | NA | 13 | TRBV5-1 | ASSLAEGGNTEAF
TRBJ2-7 | TRBD2 | 10 | TRBV10-2 | ASSEKGRGQY
TRBJ1-3 | TRBD1 | 15 | TRBV7-8 | ASTGGFGTATGNTIY
TRBJ2-6 | NA | 13 | TRBV10-3 | AINGGARGANVLT
TRBJ2-1 | NA | 12 | TRBV29-1 | SVLAGSFCNEQF
TRBJ2-7 | TRBD2 | 13 | TRBV4-2 | ASSQVAGVSYEQY
TRBJ2-3 | NA | 11 | TRBV7-6 | ASSPSGTDTQY
TRBJ2-3 | NA | 12 | TRBV12-3/TRBV12-4 | ASSLGGAWDTQY
TRBJ2-3 | TRBD2 | 14 | TRBV6-1 | ASSESSGGFTDTQY
TRBJ1-1 | NA | 11 | TRBV6-5 | ASSYLRDTEAF
TRBJ2-5 | NA | 13 | TRBV12-3/TRBV12-4 | ASSQYPTDPETQY
TRBJ2-3 | TRBD2 | 15 | TRBV7-2 | ASSLARLAVITDTQY
TRBJ2-7 | NA | 12 | TRBV6-6 | ASNKQVQPYEQY
TRBJ2-1 | NA | 10 | TRBV6-5 | ASMAGSNEQF
TRBJ1-1 | TRBD1 | 11 | TRBV30 | AWSGQGGTEAF
TRBJ2-3 | TRBD1 | 14 | TRBV14 | ASSQHPGQGADTQY
TRBJ2-1 | TRBD2 | 14 | TRBV5-1 | ASSPNPSGGHNEQF
TRBJ2-1 | TRBD2 | 13 | TRBV7-6 | ASSSSSGGVNEQF
TRBJ2-7 | TRBD2 | 13 | TRBV10-2 | ASVGGLAGSDEQY
TRBJ1-4 | NA | 10 | TRBV5-5 | ASNPPNEKLF
TRBJ1-6 | NA | 12 | TRBV20-1 | SVRRQAPPFLLH